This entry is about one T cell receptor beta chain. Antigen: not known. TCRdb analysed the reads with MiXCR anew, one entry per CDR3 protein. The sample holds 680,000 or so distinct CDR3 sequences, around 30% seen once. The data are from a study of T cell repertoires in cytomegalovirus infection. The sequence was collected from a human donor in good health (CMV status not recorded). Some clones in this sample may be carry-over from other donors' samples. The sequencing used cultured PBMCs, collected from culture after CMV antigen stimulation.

The CDR3 spells CSAAGLVSYNEQFF. The CDR3 nucleotides are TGCAGTGCCGCGGGGCTAGTATCCTACAATGAGCAGTTCTTC. This chain links TRBV20-1 with TRBJ2-1; perhaps TRBD2 as D (6 bases). Trimming left V 6 bases short and J 1 base short, with 13 bases between. CDR1 is DFQATT and CDR2 is SNEGSKA in the germline V gene (reference sequence). The CDR3 length is 14 residues.